Shown below are 20 T cell receptor beta chains from a single sample sequenced in a study of blood T cell repertoires in COVID-19 (TCRdb year 2020). To prepare the library, the immunoSEQ multiplex PCR assay was applied. In its TCRdb copy, this immuneACCESS table keeps in-frame sequences only and misses some clones. Where compared with another copy, unresolved V genes explain less than half of these, and the others have no known cause. This sample holds around 240,000 clones; around 86% were observed only once. Together, the top ten hold about 2.1% of the sample. The sample taken for sequencing was PBMCs or T cells enriched from blood (not recorded which). The source of these receptors is a woman aged 50 to 65 who had recovered from COVID-19.

This clone has just a few counts. The V and J genes are TRBV11-1 and TRBJ1-1; no reliable D call. The CDR3 loop spans 15 amino acids. Germline V CDR1 and CDR2: SGHAT, FQDESV (reference sequence). V was trimmed by 2 bases and J by 2 bases, leaving 12 bases between them. The CDR3 protein is CASSLQSLRNTEAFF. The CDR3, as DNA: TGTGCCAGCAGCTTACAGTCTCTCCGAAACACTGAAGCTTTCTTT.

The chain links TRBV18 to TRBJ2-6, with D possibly matching TRBD1 (5 bases). V dropped 3 bases and J dropped 0 bases, with 6 bases sitting between them. This CDR3 comprises 15 residues. Germline V gives CDR1 KGHSH, CDR2 LQKENI. DNA for the CDR3: TGTGCCAGCTCACCCCAGGGCTCTGGGGCCAACGTCCTGACTTTC. Its protein is CASSPQGSGANVLTF.

This chain connects TRBV7-2 to TRBJ2-1; D is ambiguous. Trimming shortened V by 3 bases and J by 8 bases, and 8 bases separated the two germline ends. CDR3 length: 12 amino acids. Germline lookup yields CDR1 SGHTA and CDR2 FQGNSA. The CDR3: CASSFLFHEQFF. CDR3 DNA sequence: TGTGCCAGCAGCTTTCTGTTTCATGAGCAGTTCTTC.

The CDR3 here is CASSLRTSGIKYF. Here the CDR3 DNA reads TGTGCCAGCAGCCTAAGGACTAGCGGGATCAAGTACTTC. This sequence joins TRBV5-4 and TRBJ2-7; 12 nucleotides line up with TRBD2. This CDR3 is built from 13 residues. Germline values: CDR1 SGHNT, CDR2 YYREEE (reference sequence). The V and J ends lost 4 bases and 11 bases, in that order; junction bases with no gene match: 7.

This clone is a singleton in its sample. The V and J genes are TRBV4-3 and TRBJ1-2, with no clear D. The CDR3 contains 13 residues. CDR1 and CDR2 from the germline V gene are LGHNA and YSLEER. V lost 1 base and J 4 bases, leaving 7 bases between the germline ends. For the CDR3, the DNA is TGCGCCAGCAGCCAAGGCACGGGCTATGGCTACACCTTC. It is translated as CASSQGTGYGYTF.

The chain employs TRBV30 and TRBJ1-2; TRBD1 matches at 8 bases. This CDR3 contains 14 residues. J gave up 0 bases and V 3 bases, and 3 bases lay outside the gene matches. Germline V gives CDR1 GTSNPN, CDR2 SVGIG (reference sequence). The CDR3 is CAWSTGGANYGYTF. As DNA, the CDR3 is TGTGCCTGGAGCACAGGGGGGGCTAACTATGGCTACACCTTC.

The chain is built from TRBV7-9 and TRBJ1-6, with D tentatively TRBD1 (6 bases). CDR1 and CDR2 (germline): SEHNR, FQNEAQ (reference sequence). The CDR3 has 15 amino acids. The V gene lost 4 bases and the J gene lost 6 bases, with 13 bases spanning the gap. The CDR3: CASSYRDGANSPLHF. The CDR3 nucleotides are TGTGCCAGCAGCTACAGGGATGGGGCTAATTCACCCCTCCACTTT.

The chain joins TRBV3-1 (or the pseudogene TRBV3-2) to TRBJ1-1; D perhaps matches TRBD1 (5 bases). Looked up from germline, CDR1 is LGHDT and CDR2 is YNNKEL (reference sequence). V lost 6 bases and J lost 1, with 9 bases in between. This CDR3 has 13 amino acids. The CDR3 DNA reads as TGTGCCAGCAGGGCAACAGGGAACACTGAAGCTTTCTTT. Encoded protein: CASRATGNTEAFF.

The rearrangement links TRBV6-2 or TRBV6-3 to TRBJ2-1; 9 bases agree with TRBD1. This CDR3 contains 13 residues. Germline V gene sequence: CDR1 MNHEY, CDR2 SVGEGT. V dropped 5 bases and J dropped 10; count of bases not matched to a gene: 6. CDR3 in DNA: TGTGCCAGCAGTAAACAGGGGGCGAGGGAGCAGTTCTTC. This gives the protein CASSKQGAREQFF.

The CDR3 sequence is CAWSPTYDEQYF. The CDR3 nucleotides are TGTGCCTGGAGCCCGACATATGACGAGCAGTACTTC. V gene TRBV30 combines with J gene TRBJ2-7; D remains unclear. The CDR3 length is 12 residues. Germline V lookup: CDR1 GTSNPN, CDR2 SVGIG (reference sequence). V lost 3 bases and J 5 bases, leaving 11 bases between the germline ends.

Only one count was recorded for this clone. The rearrangement links TRBV5-1 to TRBJ2-3; TRBD1 matches at 7 bases. Germline V gives CDR1 SGHRS, CDR2 YFSETQ. V shed 1 base, J shed 4 bases, and the junction held 6 bases outside the gene matches. The CDR3 is made up of 15 amino acids. CDR3 in DNA: TGCGCCAGCAGCTTGAAGGGGGCAATCTCAGATACGCAGTATTTT. Translation: CASSLKGAISDTQYF.

J is TRBJ1-5 and V is TRBV10-3; TRBD1 might be the D (6 bases). Germline CDR1 is ENHRY and CDR2 is SYGVKD. The CDR3 consists of 15 residues. V lost 6 bases and J 4 bases, leaving 16 bases between the germline ends. Here the CDR3 reads CAIRDSPSTNQPQHF. The CDR3 DNA reads TGTGCCATCAGGGACAGCCCCAGTACAAATCAGCCCCAGCATTTT.

This chain links TRBV6-4 with TRBJ1-2; D remains ambiguous. Trimming removed 3 bases from V and 3 bases from J, with 23 bases in between. There are 18 residues in the CDR3. Germline CDR1 MRHNA, CDR2 SNTAGT. The CDR3 DNA sequence: TGTGCCAGCAGTGAATTCGAGAACACCACCCAACAGCACTATGGCTACACCTTC. This translates into CASSEFENTTQQHYGYTF.

The chain couples TRBV4-1 to TRBJ2-5; 14 bases are a match to TRBD2. This CDR3 comprises 17 residues. J lost 6 bases, V lost 0 bases, and 6 bases had no gene match. Germline CDR1 reads MGHRA; CDR2 reads YSYEKL. CDR3 in amino acids: CASSQDTGTSGSQTQYF. The CDR3 DNA follows: TGCGCCAGCAGCCAAGATACCGGGACTAGCGGGAGTCAGACCCAGTACTTC.

This chain joins TRBV18 and TRBJ2-7; 9 bases align to TRBD1. CDR3 length equals 13 residues. The V gene's germline CDR1 is KGHSH and CDR2 LQKENI. Unmatched junction bases numbered 1, after V lost 3 bases and J lost 4 bases. CDR3 coding DNA: TGTGCCAGCTCACCCGGGACAGGGTACGAGCAGTACTTC. Its translation: CASSPGTGYEQYF.

J is TRBJ1-4 and V is TRBV5-1; 9 bases line up with TRBD1. The CDR3 loop spans 15 amino acids. CDR1 is SGHRS and CDR2 is YFSETQ in the germline V gene. After removal of 3 bases from V and 8 bases from J, the junction contained 8 bases not matched to a gene. The CDR3 loop reads CASSSSGTGNEKLFF. CDR3 bases: TGCGCCAGCAGCTCCTCCGGGACAGGGAACGAAAAACTGTTTTTT.

V usage is TRBV25-1 and J usage is TRBJ2-1; 9 bases line up with TRBD2. V shed 4 bases and J 10 bases; nucleotides not matched to a gene: 20. Germline V gene data show CDR1 as MGHDK and CDR2 as SYGVNS. The CDR3 is made up of 18 amino acids. CDR3 protein: CASSGSSRTSATLGEQFF. CDR3 sequence (DNA): TGTGCCAGCAGTGGCTCCTCCCGGACTAGCGCCACCCTCGGGGAGCAGTTCTTC.

The V and J genes are TRBV14 and TRBJ1-3; 9 nucleotides match TRBD1. The CDR3 is made up of 15 amino acids. Germline CDR1 SGHDN, CDR2 FVKESK. The J segment lost 8 bases and the V segment lost 4 bases, leaving 9 bases of the junction unmatched. The CDR3 DNA reads as TGTGCCAGCAGCCGTGCCGGGACAGGGCAACACACCATATATTTT. The encoded protein is CASSRAGTGQHTIYF.

The chain uses TRBV28 and TRBJ1-1, with a possible D match to TRBD1 (5 bases). This CDR3 has 15 amino acids. Germline V gene data show CDR1 as MDHEN and CDR2 as SYDVKM. Trimming took 2 bases from V and 5 from J, leaving 15 bases between them. In nucleotides, the CDR3 is TGTGCCAGCAGTTTACTGGGGCAGGTTACTACTGAAGCTTTCTTT. Translating it yields CASSLLGQVTTEAFF. The variable domain in full, completed from reference TRBV28 and TRBJ1-1, reads DVKVTQSSRYLVKRTGEKVFLECVQDMDHENMFWYRQDPGLGLRLIYFSYDVKMKEKGDIPEGYSVSREKKERFSLILESASTNQTSMYLCASSLLGQVTTEAFFGQGTRLTVV.

This chain connects TRBV4-3 to TRBJ2-1, with D unclear. The CDR3 extends over 14 amino acids. Germline loops: CDR1 LGHNA, CDR2 YSLEER. V lost 1 base and J lost 7, with 11 bases in between. The CDR3 loop is CASSQGLERNEQFF. The CDR3, as DNA: TGCGCCAGCAGCCAAGGCCTAGAAAGGAATGAGCAGTTCTTC.